This record covers a single T cell receptor (beta chain). Profiled with immunoSEQ multiplex PCR; TCRdb holds only in-frame clones, not every one. The sample has about 56,000 clones; roughly 85% are singletons. The source of the sample is a study of T cell responses to AZD1222 COVID-19 vaccine. The CDR3 runs to 15 residues. The germline V and J ends were trimmed by 3 bases and 2 bases, with 11 bases remaining between them. The germline gives CDR1 MDHEN, CDR2 SYDVKM. The specimen comprised peripheral blood, sampled on day 0 of AZD1222 vaccination. This chain links TRBV28 with TRBJ1-5; a possible D gene is TRBD1 (5 bases). The sequence was obtained from an adult in good health. CDR3 DNA: TGTGCCAGCAGTTTGTCCAGGGAAGGCAATCAGCCCCAGCATTTT. This codes for CASSLSREGNQPQHF.